A selection of T cell receptor beta chains follows, all from one sample in a study of T cell responses to AZD1222 COVID-19 vaccine. This table comes from immunoSEQ multiplex PCR, and its TCRdb copy is limited to in-frame clones, with some not included. Counted here are roughly 150,000 clones, roughly 92% occurring once; the ten biggest clones make up more than 3.5%. Source: peripheral blood, taken on day 0 of AZD1222 vaccination. These receptors were obtained from an adult in good health. Both conserved end residues are part of each CDR3. A D gene is named only where the DNA matches it firmly. Expanded clones get a size class; other rows say once, few or many, or leave the size out.

v_call,j_call,d_call,cdr3_length,clone_size,cdr3_nt,cdr3_aa
TRBV9,TRBJ2-3,TRBD2,16,.,TGTGCCAGCAGCGTAACTAGCGGATCCTCCACAGATACGCAGTATTTT,CASSVTSGSSTDTQYF
TRBV5-1,TRBJ2-7,.,15,.,TGCGCCAGCAGCTTTCGGACGGAGACGCCTCGCGAGCAGTACTTC,CASSFRTETPREQYF
TRBV27,TRBJ2-1,.,16,.,TGTGCCAGCAGTCCGCAGGGGATAGGGTCCTACAATGAGCAGTTCTTC,CASSPQGIGSYNEQFF
TRBV27,TRBJ2-7,TRBD2,13,.,TGTGCCAGCAGCCGGGGACTACTCTACGAGCAGTACTTC,CASSRGLLYEQYF
TRBV18,TRBJ2-7,.,14,.,TGTGCCAGCTCACCACCGAGCCTGAGATACGAGCAGTACTTC,CASSPPSLRYEQYF
TRBV6-1,TRBJ1-1,.,15,.,TGTGCCAGCAGTGACCCCCCGGGCCCGAACACTGAAGCTTTCTTT,CASSDPPGPNTEAFF
TRBV7-9,TRBJ1-4,.,14,.,TGTGCCAGCAGCCAAAATCTAAAGGAGGAAAAACTGTTTTTT,CASSQNLKEEKLFF
TRBV19,TRBJ2-5,TRBD1,15,.,TGTGCCAGTAGTGCCTTAGACAGGGGGATGGAGACCCAGTACTTC,CASSALDRGMETQYF
TRBV5-5,TRBJ1-6,.,15,.,TGTGCCAGCAGCTTGGGAGGGGTAGGGAATTCACCCCTCCACTTT,CASSLGGVGNSPLHF
TRBV7-8,TRBJ1-5,TRBD1,14,.,TGTGCCAGCAGCCTGGGACAGCGCAATCAGCCCCAGCATTTT,CASSLGQRNQPQHF
TRBV5-1,TRBJ2-2,.,15,.,TGCGCCAGCAGCCACAGGACAGCGAACACCGGGGAGCTGTTTTTT,CASSHRTANTGELFF
TRBV9,TRBJ2-7,TRBD2,18,.,TGTGCCAGCAGCGTAGCAAGTTTCCTAGCGGGAGGGCTAAACGAGCAGTACTTC,CASSVASFLAGGLNEQYF
TRBV14,TRBJ1-2,.,12,.,TGTGCCAGCAGCCTGTCTAGGGATGGCTACACCTTC,CASSLSRDGYTF
TRBV20-1,TRBJ2-1,TRBD2,14,.,TGCAGTGCTAGTAGTTCGAGACTAGCCGGTGAGCAGTTCTTC,CSASSSRLAGEQFF
TRBV11-2,TRBJ2-7,TRBD2,19,.,TGTGCCAGCAGCTTTGGGACTAGCGGGAGGGCCGGTCATGTCTACGAGCAGTACTTC,CASSFGTSGRAGHVYEQYF
TRBV19,TRBJ2-2,TRBD2,16,few,TGTGCCAGTAGTCTCCCGGGACTAGCGGGAGCCGGGGAGCTGTTTTTT,CASSLPGLAGAGELFF
TRBV10-2,TRBJ1-1,TRBD1,17,.,TGCGCCAGCAGCCAAAAAGGGACAGGGATACAGAACACTGAAGCTTTCTTT,CASSQKGTGIQNTEAFF
TRBV4-3,TRBJ1-4,.,13,.,TGCGCCAGCAGCCAAGATCGGGGTGAAAAACTGTTTTTT,CASSQDRGEKLFF
TRBV21-1,TRBJ2-6,.,16,.,TGTGCCAGCAGCGAAGCCCAGGGTACTGGGGCCAACGTCCTGACTTTC,CASSEAQGTGANVLTF
TRBV7-2,TRBJ2-7,TRBD2,14,.,TGTGCCAGCAGCCAATGGGGCGGGAGCTACGAGCAGTACTTC,CASSQWGGSYEQYF
TRBV20-1,TRBJ1-6,.,13,few,TGCAGTGCTAATGAGGGGCGGAATTCACCCCTCCACTTT,CSANEGRNSPLHF
TRBV7-2,TRBJ2-1,.,13,.,TGTGCCAGCAGCTTCGAGTGGGTAGATGAGCAGTTCTTC,CASSFEWVDEQFF
TRBV7-9,TRBJ1-1,.,13,.,TGTGCCAGCAGCTTCTTAGTGTACACTGAAGCTTTCTTT,CASSFLVYTEAFF
TRBV3-1/TRBV3-2,TRBJ2-7,.,15,.,TGTGCCAGCAGCCAGGAAGCGGGTTCCCTTACGAAGCAGTACTTC,CASSQEAGSLTKQYF
TRBV10-2,TRBJ2-5,TRBD1,14,few,TGCGCCAGCCGGGACAGGGGGAACCAAGAGACCCAGTACTTC,CASRDRGNQETQYF
TRBV5-4,TRBJ2-3,TRBD1,17,.,TGTGCCAGCAGTTCCATTCCGGGACAGGGGATCGCAGATACGCAGTATTTT,CASSSIPGQGIADTQYF
TRBV7-2,TRBJ2-2,TRBD2,19,.,TGTGCCAGCAGCCCAAGGACTAGCGGGAGGTGGATGAACACCGGGGAGCTGTTTTTT,CASSPRTSGRWMNTGELFF
TRBV2,TRBJ1-1,.,15,.,TGTGCCAGCACTACTAGTGGACACTCGAACACTGAAGCTTTCTTT,CASTTSGHSNTEAFF
TRBV5-1,TRBJ1-4,.,18,.,TGCGCCAGCCAATTAGTCGGACGGGGAGGCACAGCTAATGAAAAACTGTTTTTT,CASQLVGRGGTANEKLFF
TRBV27,TRBJ2-7,.,13,few,TGTGCCAGCAGTTCCACCAGAATCTACGAGCAGTACTTC,CASSSTRIYEQYF
TRBV28,TRBJ1-1,.,15,.,TGTGCCAGCAGTTCACCGGGGGCTGTGAACACTGAAGCTTTCTTT,CASSSPGAVNTEAFF
TRBV7-2,TRBJ1-5,.,15,.,TGTGCCAGCAGCTTAGTAGGGGGGAGCAATCAGCCCCAGCATTTT,CASSLVGGSNQPQHF
TRBV19,TRBJ1-1,.,13,.,TGTGCCGGTTCCCGATCTGGGAACACTGAAGCTTTCTTT,CAGSRSGNTEAFF
TRBV19,TRBJ2-1,.,14,once,TGTGCCAGTAGTATAGGTGGCTCTCACAATGAGCAGTTCTTC,CASSIGGSHNEQFF
TRBV9,TRBJ2-1,.,16,few,TGTGCCAGCAGCGTAGAAATAGTTGGGTCCTACAATGAGCAGTTCTTC,CASSVEIVGSYNEQFF
TRBV5-1,TRBJ2-7,TRBD2,15,.,TGCGCCAGCAGCCGAACTAGCGGGAGCTCCTACGAGCAGTACTTC,CASSRTSGSSYEQYF